One sample yielded the 27 T cell receptor beta chains listed below, sequenced in a study of tumor-infiltrating lymphocytes in glioblastoma multiforme. Three nested ARM-PCR rounds with V-beta and C-beta primers built TCRB libraries. TCRdb ran MiXCR on the multiplex PCR reads and lists one entry per CDR3 protein. The data contain roughly 13,000 distinct CDR3 sequences, almost 65% of them singletons. The sample taken for sequencing was brain tumor tissue. The receptors were gathered from a male donor with glioblastoma.

Ten or more counts support this clonotype. The chain is built from TRBV7-9 and TRBJ2-5; D is unresolved. The CDR3 length is 15 residues. Germline V gene sequence: CDR1 SEHNR, CDR2 FQNEAQ (reference sequence). V was pared by 4 bases and J by 2 bases, with 14 bases between. The CDR3 nucleotides read TGTGCCAGCAGCTCCACGGGCCGGTTACAAGAGACCCAGTACTTC. Its protein product is CASSSTGRLQETQYF.

Remarks on this clonotype: One end of the junction is discordant with germline, which a read error may explain. This CDR3 is CASSSGRFAHTGELSF. For the CDR3, the DNA is TGTGCCAGCAGTTCTGGCAGGTTCGCGCACACCGGGGAGCTGTCTTTT. The chain carries TRBV6-5 and TRBJ2-2; the D gene is possibly TRBD2 (5 bases). Germline CDR1 and CDR2: MNHEY and SVGAGI. The CDR3 contains 16 residues.

This clonotype was seen a single time. The junction shows a germline mismatch at one end, possibly a read error. The chain recombines TRBV28 with TRBJ2-7; D remains ambiguous. Germline V gene data show CDR1 as MDHEN and CDR2 as SYDVKM. The CDR3 spans 12 residues. CDR3 in amino acids: CVSSSSAYEQYF. As DNA, the CDR3 is TGCGTCAGCAGTTCCTCGGCGTACGAGCAGTACTTC.

The gene calls are TRBV5-4 and TRBJ2-2; TRBD1 agrees at 8 bases. The CDR3 loop spans 19 amino acids. Germline-derived CDR1 and CDR2 are SGHNT and YYREEE (reference sequence). V lost 3 bases, J lost 7 bases, and 20 bases stayed unmatched. The chain's CDR3 is CASSSVFQGATSGFGELFF. The CDR3, as DNA: TGTGCCAGCAGCTCGGTATTTCAGGGGGCGACATCGGGTTTCGGGGAGCTGTTTTTT.

The gene calls are TRBV6-6 and TRBJ2-5; D may match TRBD1 or TRBD2 (7 bases each). CDR1 MNHNY and CDR2 SVGAGI come from the germline V gene (reference sequence). Deletions cut 6 bases from V and 5 bases from J, with 19 bases between. The CDR3 has 15 amino acids. In DNA, the CDR3 is TGTGCCAGCAGGTCCGCCAACAGGGGAGGGGAGACCCAGTACTTC. This gives the protein CASRSANRGGETQYF.

The CDR3 nucleotides read TGTGCCAGCGGTTGGGGCAATGCCTACAATGTGCGGTTCTTC. Its translation is CASGWGNAYNVRFF. This chain joins TRBV6-6 and TRBJ2-1; TRBD1 might be the D (5 bases). The CDR3 extends over 14 amino acids. Germline lookup yields CDR1 MNHNY and CDR2 SVGAGI (reference sequence). V lost 8 bases, J lost 15 bases, and 26 bases lay in between.

In regard to this clonotype: Lacking the conserved final phenylalanine or tryptophan, this CDR3 likely reflects a read error. The rearrangement uses TRBV6-1 and TRBJ2-7; D gene ambiguous. This CDR3 is 15 amino acids long. The germline gives CDR1 MNHNS, CDR2 SASEGT. Trimming stripped 4 bases from V and 3 bases from J, with 16 bases between. In DNA, the CDR3 is TGTGCCAGCAGTGGAGAGACATGGGGAAACTACGAGCAGTACTTA. It specifies CASSGETWGNYEQYL.

The table lists this clonotype with a few counts. The chain joins TRBV4-1 to TRBJ2-7; D tentatively reads TRBD1 or TRBD2 (5 bases each). This CDR3 contains 13 residues. CDR1 and CDR2 (germline): MGHRA, YSYEKL. Trimming removed 4 bases at V and 8 bases at J, with 15 bases between. The CDR3 DNA sequence: TGCGCCAGCAGCCGAGATTGGGGGTACAAGCAGTACTTC. This codes for CASSRDWGYKQYF.

Comments on this clonotype: With a much larger clone just one base away, this may be a read error. This likely comes from a read error, as the CDR3 has no conserved phenylalanine or tryptophan at its end. The CDR3: CASSFEGARNIQYL. The CDR3 DNA reads TGTGCCAGCAGTTTTGAGGGGGCGCGAAACATTCAGTACTTA. The chain uses TRBV28 and TRBJ2-4; 7 bases match TRBD1. CDR3 size: 14 residues. Trimming took 3 bases from V and 6 from J; bases not matched to a gene: 5. Per the germline V gene, CDR1 is MDHEN and CDR2 is SYDVKM.

Details on this clonotype: Given a much more abundant clone one base away, this may be a read error. This chain joins TRBV27 and TRBJ2-2, with D perhaps matching TRBD2 (5 bases). V lost 3 bases and J 2 bases, leaving 10 bases between the germline ends. The CDR3 is 15 amino acids. Germline V gene sequence: CDR1 MNHEY, CDR2 SMNVEV (reference sequence). The CDR3 loop reads CASSLRRTNTGELFF. The DNA for the CDR3 is TGTGCCAGCAGTTTGAGGAGGACCAACACCGGGGAGCTGTTTTTT.

The gene calls are TRBV6-5 and TRBJ2-7, with D maybe TRBD1 (6 bases). This CDR3 spans 15 amino acids. Per germline, CDR1 MNHEY and CDR2 SVGAGI. Between the trimmed V and J ends, which lost 0 bases and 7 bases, there was a span of 16 bases. This CDR3 is CASSYSGRGIEEQYF. For the CDR3, the DNA is TGTGCCAGCAGTTACTCTGGCAGGGGTATAGAGGAGCAGTACTTC.

As to this clonotype: Here the CDR3 omits its conserved ending phenylalanine or tryptophan, so a read error is the likely source. The chain carries TRBV20-1 and TRBJ2-1, with TRBD2 matching 7 bases. The CDR3 has 16 residues. Trimming removed 3 bases from V and 7 bases from J; junction bases left unmatched: 15. Germline CDR1 reads DFQATT; CDR2 reads SNEGSKA (reference sequence). DNA for the CDR3: TGCAGTGCTAGTCGACCGGGACTAACGGGAGTGAATGAGCAGTTCCTC. It translates to CSASRPGLTGVNEQFL.

A few counts support this clonotype. This CDR3 fails to terminate in the conserved phenylalanine or tryptophan, so it likely reflects a read error. The V call is TRBV29-1, the J call TRBJ2-5; D might be TRBD1 (6 bases). CDR3 size: 13 residues. Germline V gene lookup returns CDR1 SQVTM and CDR2 ANQGSEA. The CDR3 region is CGRCSGDQETQYL. The CDR3, as DNA: TGCGGTCGGTGTTCAGGGGACCAAGAGACCCAGTACCTC.

This chain uses TRBV11-1 with TRBJ2-5, with 8 bases that match TRBD1. Germline loops: CDR1 SGHAT, CDR2 FQDESV (reference sequence). CDR3 size: 14 residues. Trimming removed 4 bases from V and 3 bases from J; junction bases left unmatched: 4. In nucleotides, the CDR3 is TGTGCCAGCAGCTACGACAGGGGAGAAGAGACCCAGTACTTC. This codes for CASSYDRGEETQYF.

Comments on this clonotype: The junction does not match germline at one end; this may be a read error. The rearrangement links TRBV6-5 to TRBJ2-1, with TRBD1 matching 8 bases. This CDR3 spans 15 amino acids. From germline, CDR1 is MNHEY and CDR2 SVGAGI. CDR3 sequence: CASSWGTGSYNEQFF. The CDR3 DNA reads TGTGCCAGTAGTTGGGGGACAGGCTCCTACAATGAGCAGTTCTTC.

A remark on this clonotype: A much larger clone differs by one base, so this may be a read error. This rearrangement joins TRBV20-1 to TRBJ2-1; D is perhaps TRBD2 (5 bases). CDR1 is DFQATT, CDR2 SNEGSKA, per germline (reference sequence). The CDR3 has 13 amino acids. V gave up 1 base and J gave up 7 bases, with 11 bases separating them. CDR3 residues: CSARALTGNEQFF. The CDR3, as DNA: TGCAGTGCTAGAGCACTAACGGGGAATGAGCAGTTCTTC.

V and J are TRBV4-1 and TRBJ1-2, with 7 bases identical to TRBD1. This CDR3 is 16 amino acids long. V shed 1 base and J 3 bases; nucleotides not matched to a gene: 8. Germline CDR1 reads MGHRA; CDR2 reads YSYEKL. The CDR3 coding sequence is TGCGCCAGCAGCCAAGCTCGAAACAGGGGAGACTATGGCTACACCTTC. Its translation is CASSQARNRGDYGYTF.

This chain uses TRBV7-2 with TRBJ2-3; no clear D. In germline, CDR1 is SGHTA, CDR2 FQGNSA. V was trimmed by 4 bases and J by 6 bases, leaving 14 bases between them. The CDR3 length is 14 residues. The CDR3 spells CASSYPNSADTQYF. Written as DNA, the CDR3 is TGTGCCAGCAGCTACCCAAACTCGGCGGATACGCAGTATTTT.

This chain joins TRBV29-1 and TRBJ2-7; 7 nucleotides agree with TRBD1. From germline, CDR1 is SQVTM and CDR2 ANQGSEA. The junction had 14 bases not matched to a gene; V was cut back by 6 bases and J by 9 bases. There are 13 residues in the CDR3. The chain's CDR3 is CSVIQGTSYRQYF. The CDR3 coding sequence is TGCAGCGTAATACAGGGGACCTCCTACAGGCAGTACTTC.

This clonotype is termed large. The gene calls are TRBV11-2 and TRBJ2-5; maybe TRBD2 (7 bases). Trimming took 6 bases from V and 2 from J, leaving 13 bases between them. This CDR3 has 14 amino acids. From germline, CDR1 is SGHAT and CDR2 FQNNGV. CDR3 nucleotide sequence: TGTGCCAGCAGGATGGCGGGGGCACAAGAGACCCAGTACTTC. Residues: CASRMAGAQETQYF.

This clonotype is categorized as medium-sized (0.01 to 0.1%). This chain connects TRBV20-1 to TRBJ2-5, with a weak D call TRBD1 (6 bases). Trimming shortened V by 6 bases and J by 4 bases, and 12 bases separated the two germline ends. The CDR3 extends over 12 amino acids. Germline loops: CDR1 DFQATT, CDR2 SNEGSKA (reference sequence). CDR3 nucleotides: TGCAGTGCCATCAGGGGTGTAGAGACCCAGTACTTC. Its protein is CSAIRGVETQYF.

This clonotype counts as medium-sized. The J gene is TRBJ2-1, the V gene TRBV28, with D possibly being TRBD1 (6 bases). The CDR3 runs 15 residues. Germline CDR1 MDHEN, CDR2 SYDVKM. V shed 5 bases and J shed 3 bases, with 14 bases lying between them. CDR3 nucleotide sequence: TGTGCCAGCAGTATGACTGGACAGATCTACAATGAGCAGTTCTTC. This encodes CASSMTGQIYNEQFF.

The V gene is TRBV6-2 or TRBV6-3, the J gene TRBJ1-5; D might be TRBD1 (5 bases). CDR3 length: 15 residues. V lost 0 bases and J lost 5, with 11 bases in between. Germline V gene lookup returns CDR1 MNHEY and CDR2 SVGEGT. The CDR3 region has the DNA TGTGCCAGCAGTTACTCGATGTTGGGGGATCAGCCCCAGCATTTT. Its translation: CASSYSMLGDQPQHF.

The chain combines TRBV6-5 with TRBJ2-1, with 7 bases aligning to TRBD2. CDR3 length: 13 residues. In germline, CDR1 is MNHEY, CDR2 SVGAGI. V lost 9 bases, J lost 8 bases, and 10 bases stayed unmatched. The CDR3 sequence is CASGYSGGDEQFF. In DNA, the CDR3 is TGTGCCAGTGGTTACTCTGGGGGGGATGAGCAGTTCTTC.

Of note for this clonotype: Without the conserved terminal phenylalanine or tryptophan, this CDR3 likely stems from a read error. This chain connects TRBV5-1 to TRBJ2-7; TRBD1 agrees at 8 bases. With 4 bases clipped from V and 8 bases from J, the junction kept 8 bases outside the gene matches. This CDR3 spans 13 amino acids. The germline CDR1 and CDR2 sequences are SGHRS and YFSETQ. CDR3 loop: CASSADRADKQYI. DNA for the CDR3: TGCGCCAGCAGCGCGGACAGGGCTGACAAGCAGTACATC.

The chain combines TRBV20-1 with TRBJ2-5; no clear D gene. Trimming took off 6 bases at V and 0 bases at J, with 17 bases between the two ends. The CDR3 has 15 residues. Germline CDR1 reads DFQATT; CDR2 reads SNEGSKA (reference sequence). The CDR3, as DNA: TGCAGTGCAACTACGTGGACGACCCACCAAGAGACCCAGTACTTC. The encoded protein is CSATTWTTHQETQYF.

The chain joins TRBV4-1 to TRBJ2-7, with D tentatively TRBD1 (6 bases). There are 16 residues in the CDR3. V lost 1 base, J lost 1 base, and 14 bases lay in between. In germline, CDR1 is MGHRA, CDR2 YSYEKL. The chain's CDR3 is CASSQAGTRWSYEQYF. The CDR3 coding sequence is TGCGCCAGCAGCCAAGCTGGGACAAGGTGGTCCTACGAGCAGTACTTC.